This T cell receptor (beta chain) was sequenced in a study of shared clonotypes between healthy human individuals. Study-level background: Donor ages ranged 18 to 49 years: two women, a few men. The study used three CD4 naive, three CD4 memory, two CD8 naive and one CD8 memory plate per donor. Overall study findings and caveats: Blood alone was sampled, and tissue repertoires likely differ.

TCRdb keeps only in-frame clones here, not all; method: immunoSEQ multiplex PCR. The table has about 1.4 million clones, approximately 97% seen once. V lost 8 bases and J lost 1; bases outside the gene matches: 16. CDR1 and CDR2 from the germline V gene are ENHRY and SYGVKD. The CDR3 sequence is 18 residues long. As for this clone: Its antigen is unidentified.

The chain joins TRBV10-3 to TRBJ2-3; 9 bases are shared with TRBD2. Sequencing used naive CD4+ T cells sorted from blood. Subset indicated: CD45RA+ positively selected. This receptor was identified in a man aged 30 to 45 in good health. This CDR3 reads CAIRGVAGGPLGTDTQYF. CDR3 coding DNA: TGTGCCATCCGGGGTGTGGCGGGAGGGCCGTTGGGCACAGATACGCAGTATTTT.